The 21 T cell receptor beta chains below were found in one sample sequenced in a study of cytomegalovirus exposure and HLA in healthy donors. Primers for the PCR totalled 60 Vbeta and 13 Jbeta. Profiling relied on immunoSEQ multiplex PCR, and the TCRdb table lists in-frame clones only, not all of them. The table records approximately 120,000 clones, around 78% of them present only once. Specimen: PBMCs. The receptors come from a man aged 55 to 70 in good health and CMV-seropositive.

This clone was observed a handful of times. V gene TRBV14 combines with J gene TRBJ1-5, with D possibly TRBD1 on 5 matching bases. V lost 3 bases to trimming and J lost 0 bases, with 12 bases between them. The germline gives CDR1 SGHDN, CDR2 FVKESK. This CDR3 is 16 amino acids long. CDR3 loop: CASSQGRDYSNQPQHF. The CDR3 DNA reads TGTGCCAGCAGCCAGGGGAGGGACTATAGCAATCAGCCCCAGCATTTT.

The J gene is TRBJ1-5, the V gene TRBV6-1; 7 bases map to TRBD1. Trimming took 5 bases from V and 4 from J; bases not matched to a gene: 5. Germline V CDR1 and CDR2: MNHNS, SASEGT. This CDR3 region has 14 residues. CDR3 in DNA: TGTGCCAGCAGTTCCCAGGACAGGAATCAGCCCCAGCATTTT. Amino acid sequence: CASSSQDRNQPQHF.

A few counts support this clone. V and J are TRBV28 and TRBJ2-7; D uncertain. The CDR3 contains 14 residues. Germline V lookup: CDR1 MDHEN, CDR2 SYDVKM. Trimming cost V 4 bases and J 0 bases, with 10 bases left between them. The CDR3 reads CASSSLTYSYEQYF. The CDR3 DNA follows: TGTGCCAGCAGTTCCCTGACTTACTCCTACGAGCAGTACTTC.

V is TRBV29-1 and J is TRBJ1-1, with 8 positions matching TRBD1. The CDR3 runs to 13 residues. Per the germline V gene, CDR1 is SQVTM and CDR2 is ANQGSEA. J gave up 5 bases and V 4 bases, and 6 bases lay outside the gene matches. In nucleotides, the CDR3 is TGCAGCGTTGGGACAGGGAGCAGAACTGAAGCTTTCTTT. Translated: CSVGTGSRTEAFF.

This chain links TRBV30 with TRBJ2-3; TRBD2 matches 15 bases. The CDR3 consists of 17 residues. The germline V gene has CDR1 GTSNPN and CDR2 SVGIG (reference sequence). V dropped 0 bases and J dropped 5; count of bases not matched to a gene: 6. The CDR3 loop is CAWSVRTSGGALDTQYF. The CDR3 bases are TGTGCCTGGAGTGTCCGGACTAGCGGGGGGGCCTTAGATACGCAGTATTTT.

The chain recombines TRBV6-1 with TRBJ1-6; D is undetermined. V lost 1 base to trimming and J lost 4 bases, with 5 bases between them. CDR3 size: 14 residues. Germline assignment: CDR1 MNHNS and CDR2 SASEGT. The CDR3 DNA follows: TGTGCCAGCAGTGAAGGGCGGTATAATTCACCCCTCCACTTT. The encoded protein is CASSEGRYNSPLHF.

J is TRBJ1-5 and V is TRBV2; perhaps TRBD1 as D (6 bases). Deletions cut 6 bases from V and 6 bases from J, with 18 bases between. From germline, CDR1 is SNHLY and CDR2 FYNNEI. The CDR3 length is 15 residues. The CDR3, as DNA: TGTGCCAGCAGCGAGACAGGCAGGATCGGTCAGCCCCAGCATTTT. Translation: CASSETGRIGQPQHF.

This clone was counted a few times. The chain uses TRBV6-1 and TRBJ2-7; TRBD1 aligns across 7 bases. This CDR3 has 14 residues. CDR1 is MNHNS and CDR2 is SASEGT in the germline V gene. The V segment lost 6 bases and the J segment 5 bases; nucleotides outside the gene matches: 10. The DNA of the CDR3 is TGTGCCAGCAGGCGAAACATACAGGGGCACGAGCAGTACTTC. It yields the protein CASRRNIQGHEQYF.

This clone showed up just a few times. The chain uses TRBV5-1 and TRBJ2-2; 11 nucleotides match TRBD2. The germline CDR1 and CDR2 sequences are SGHRS and YFSETQ. Losses at the gene ends were 4 bases for V and 5 bases for J; bases not matched to a gene: 13. CDR3 size: 18 residues. The DNA for the CDR3 is TGCGCCAGCAGCGACCGTACGTCTAGCGGGGGGTTAACCGGGGAGCTGTTTTTT. It encodes CASSDRTSSGGLTGELFF.

This clone was picked up a small number of times. The rearrangement uses TRBV28 and TRBJ2-5; 8 positions agree with TRBD1. This CDR3 spans 19 amino acids. Germline trimming cut 1 base from V and 1 base from J; bases unmatched to any gene: 14. Germline CDR1 is MDHEN and CDR2 is SYDVKM. CDR3 sequence reads: CASSLFYGPLQGAQETQYF. For the CDR3, the DNA is TGTGCCAGCAGTTTATTTTATGGCCCTCTCCAGGGGGCCCAAGAGACCCAGTACTTC.

V usage is TRBV5-1 and J usage is TRBJ2-5; 10 nucleotides align to TRBD2. CDR1 and CDR2 from the germline V gene are SGHRS and YFSETQ. The ends lost 8 bases at V and 3 bases at J; junction bases unmatched: 4. The CDR3 contains 13 residues. This CDR3 reads CASRSGGEETQYF. Here the CDR3 DNA reads TGCGCCAGTAGGAGCGGGGGGGAAGAGACCCAGTACTTC.

This chain connects TRBV6-5 to TRBJ2-5; tentatively, D is TRBD1 (6 bases). V lost 7 bases, J lost 4 bases, and 16 bases lay in between. Germline lookup yields CDR1 MNHEY and CDR2 SVGAGI. This CDR3 is built from 14 residues. CDR3 sequence: CASTDSGTRETQYF. As DNA, the CDR3 is TGTGCCAGCACCGATTCCGGGACACGAGAGACCCAGTACTTC.

The chain uses TRBV9 and TRBJ2-2; TRBD1 aligns across 10 bases. The CDR3 has 15 amino acids. Germline assignment: CDR1 SGDLS and CDR2 YYNGEE. The ends lost 4 bases at V and 3 bases at J; junction bases unmatched: 3. The CDR3 nucleotides are TGTGCCAGCAGCATGACAGGGGGCTACACCGGGGAGCTGTTTTTT. Protein sequence: CASSMTGGYTGELFF.

V and J are TRBV7-3 and TRBJ1-1, with a possible D match to TRBD1 (5 bases). Looked up from germline, CDR1 is SGHTA and CDR2 is FQGTGA. Trimming left V 0 bases short and J 0 bases short, with 17 bases between. This CDR3 has 18 residues. CDR3 loop: CASSLTYSGGGMNTEAFF. CDR3 DNA: TGTGCCAGCAGCTTAACCTACTCGGGGGGGGGTATGAACACTGAAGCTTTCTTT.

In its sample, this clone was seen a few times. This sequence joins TRBV2 and TRBJ2-7; D might be TRBD2 (7 bases). CDR3 size: 17 residues. The V gene's germline CDR1 is SNHLY and CDR2 FYNNEI. The V gene lost 8 bases and the J gene lost 2 bases, with 25 bases spanning the gap. The CDR3, as DNA: TGTGCCAGCTCTTCCCTCCCCCCTCGGGGGGCCACCTACGAGCAGTACTTC. Encoded protein: CASSSLPPRGATYEQYF.

This chain uses TRBV2 with TRBJ2-7; possibly TRBD1 for D (5 bases). Trimming took 4 bases from V and 1 from J, leaving 11 bases between them. The germline gives CDR1 SNHLY, CDR2 FYNNEI. CDR3 length: 14 amino acids. The chain's CDR3 is CASSVDRGSYEQYF. The CDR3 DNA sequence: TGTGCCAGCAGTGTAGATAGGGGTTCCTACGAGCAGTACTTC.

The chain carries TRBV7-3 and TRBJ1-2; TRBD1 aligns across 7 bases. The CDR3 has 14 amino acids. The junction had 9 bases not matched to a gene; V was cut back by 4 bases and J by 7 bases. Germline V gives CDR1 SGHTA, CDR2 FQGTGA. The CDR3 DNA sequence: TGTGCCAGCAGCTCTACAGGGGCAGTAAGTGGCTACACCTTC. Its translation is CASSSTGAVSGYTF.

The J gene is TRBJ2-7, the V gene TRBV6-1, with a weak D call TRBD1 (8 bases). Looked up from germline, CDR1 is MNHNS and CDR2 is SASEGT. The CDR3 has 14 residues. The V and J ends lost 3 bases and 3 bases respectively, with 12 bases between them. CDR3 amino acids: CASSDNRGGYEQYF. The CDR3 bases are TGTGCCAGCAGTGATAACAGGGGGGGCTACGAGCAGTACTTC.

This clone turned up a few times. The chain links TRBV11-2 to TRBJ1-6; D uncertain. This CDR3 region has 14 residues. Germline CDR1 is SGHAT and CDR2 is FQNNGV. V lost 5 bases and J lost 8, with 13 bases in between. Here the CDR3 reads CASSPMIADSPLHF. CDR3 nucleotide sequence: TGTGCCAGCAGCCCAATGATCGCGGATTCACCCCTCCACTTT.

J is TRBJ2-3 and V is TRBV11-2, with 9 bases lining up with TRBD2. The CDR3 spans 15 residues. The V gene end was trimmed by 3 bases and the J gene end by 2 bases; junction bases not matched to a gene: 3. From germline, CDR1 is SGHAT and CDR2 FQNNGV. CDR3 sequence reads: CASSLQRGATDTQYF. For the CDR3, the DNA is TGTGCCAGCAGCTTGCAGCGGGGGGCCACAGATACGCAGTATTTT.

The sample holds a few counts of this clone. The CDR3 loop is CAISAGQGTTEAFF. In DNA form, the CDR3 reads TGTGCCATCAGTGCTGGACAGGGGACCACTGAAGCTTTCTTT. V is TRBV10-3 and J is TRBJ1-1; 9 nucleotides match TRBD1. The CDR3 has 14 residues. CDR1 and CDR2 (germline): ENHRY, SYGVKD. The V gene end was trimmed by 4 bases and the J gene end by 4 bases; junction bases not matched to a gene: 4.